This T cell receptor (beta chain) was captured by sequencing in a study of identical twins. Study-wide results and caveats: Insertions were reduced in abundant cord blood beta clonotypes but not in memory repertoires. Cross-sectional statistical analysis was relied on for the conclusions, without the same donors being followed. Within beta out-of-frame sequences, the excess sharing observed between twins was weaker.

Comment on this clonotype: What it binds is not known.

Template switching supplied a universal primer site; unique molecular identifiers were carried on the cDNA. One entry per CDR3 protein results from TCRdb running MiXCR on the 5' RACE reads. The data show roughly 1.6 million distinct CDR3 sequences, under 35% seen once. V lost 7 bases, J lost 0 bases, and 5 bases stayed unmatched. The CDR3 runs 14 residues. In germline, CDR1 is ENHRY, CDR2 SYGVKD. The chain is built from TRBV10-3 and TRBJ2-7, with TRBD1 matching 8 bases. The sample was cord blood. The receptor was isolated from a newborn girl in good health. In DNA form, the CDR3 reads TGTGCCATCAATCCGACAGGGGACTCCTACGAGCAGTACTTC. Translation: CAINPTGDSYEQYF.